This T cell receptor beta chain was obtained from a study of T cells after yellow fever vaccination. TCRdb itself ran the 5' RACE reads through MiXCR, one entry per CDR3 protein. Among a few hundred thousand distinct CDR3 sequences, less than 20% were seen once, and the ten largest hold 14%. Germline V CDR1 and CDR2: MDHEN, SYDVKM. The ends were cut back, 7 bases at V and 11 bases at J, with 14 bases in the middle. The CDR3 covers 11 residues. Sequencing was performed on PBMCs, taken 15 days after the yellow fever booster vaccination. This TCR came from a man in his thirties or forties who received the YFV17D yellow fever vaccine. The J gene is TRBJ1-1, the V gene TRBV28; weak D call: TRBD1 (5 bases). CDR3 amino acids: CASTQRGFAFF. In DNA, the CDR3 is TGTGCCAGCACCCAACGGGGGTTCGCTTTCTTT. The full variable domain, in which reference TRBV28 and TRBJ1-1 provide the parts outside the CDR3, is DVKVTQSSRYLVKRTGEKVFLECVQDMDHENMFWYRQDPGLGLRLIYFSYDVKMKEKGDIPEGYSVSREKKERFSLILESASTNQTSMYLCASTQRGFAFFGQGTRLTVV.